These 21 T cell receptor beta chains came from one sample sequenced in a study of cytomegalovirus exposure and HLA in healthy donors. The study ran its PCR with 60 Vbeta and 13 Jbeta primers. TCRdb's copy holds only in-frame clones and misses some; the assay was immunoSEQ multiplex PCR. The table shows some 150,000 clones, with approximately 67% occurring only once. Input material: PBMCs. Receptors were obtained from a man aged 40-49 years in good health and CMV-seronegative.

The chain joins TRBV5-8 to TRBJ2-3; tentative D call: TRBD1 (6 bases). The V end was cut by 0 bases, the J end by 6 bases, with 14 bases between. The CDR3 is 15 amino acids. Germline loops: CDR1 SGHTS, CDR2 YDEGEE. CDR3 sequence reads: CASSLVGGAWDTQYF. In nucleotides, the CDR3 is TGTGCCAGCAGCTTGGTTGGGGGCGCGTGGGATACGCAGTATTTT. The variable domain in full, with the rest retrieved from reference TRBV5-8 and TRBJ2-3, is EAGVTQSPTHLIKTRGQQATLRCSPISGHTSVYWYQQALGLGLQFLLWYDEGEERNRGNFPPRFSGRQFPNYSSELNVNALELEDSALYLCASSLVGGAWDTQYFGPGTRLTVL.

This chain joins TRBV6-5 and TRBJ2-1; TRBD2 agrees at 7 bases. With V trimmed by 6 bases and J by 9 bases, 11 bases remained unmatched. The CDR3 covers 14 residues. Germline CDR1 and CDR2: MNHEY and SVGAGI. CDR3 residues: CASRVGGGFPEQFF. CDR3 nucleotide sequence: TGTGCCAGCAGGGTGGGCGGGGGATTTCCTGAGCAGTTCTTC.

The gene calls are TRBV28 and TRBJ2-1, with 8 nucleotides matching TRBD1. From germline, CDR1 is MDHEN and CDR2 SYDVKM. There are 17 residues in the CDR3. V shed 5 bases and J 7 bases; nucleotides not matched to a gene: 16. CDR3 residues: CASSALATGTGRNEQFF. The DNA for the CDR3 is TGTGCCAGCAGTGCCCTCGCCACCGGGACAGGTAGAAATGAGCAGTTCTTC.

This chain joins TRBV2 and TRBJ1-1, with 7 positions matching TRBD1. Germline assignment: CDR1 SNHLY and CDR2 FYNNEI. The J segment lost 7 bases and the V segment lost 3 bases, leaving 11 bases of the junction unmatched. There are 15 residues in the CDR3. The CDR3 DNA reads TGTGCCAGCAGTGAGATGTCGAGGCAGGGGGTTGAAGCTTTCTTT. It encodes CASSEMSRQGVEAFF. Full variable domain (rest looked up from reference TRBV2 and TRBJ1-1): EPEVTQTPSHQVTQMGQEVILRCVPISNHLYFYWYRQILGQKVEFLVSFYNNEISEKSEIFDDQFSVERPDGSNFTLKIRSTKLEDSAMYFCASSEMSRQGVEAFFGQGTRLTVV.

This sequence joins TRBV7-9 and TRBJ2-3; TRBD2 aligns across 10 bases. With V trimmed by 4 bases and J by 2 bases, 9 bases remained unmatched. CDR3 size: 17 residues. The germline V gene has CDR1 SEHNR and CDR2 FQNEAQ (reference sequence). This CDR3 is CASSSQTSGATTDTQYF. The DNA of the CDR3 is TGTGCCAGCAGCTCTCAAACTAGCGGGGCTACCACAGATACGCAGTATTTT.

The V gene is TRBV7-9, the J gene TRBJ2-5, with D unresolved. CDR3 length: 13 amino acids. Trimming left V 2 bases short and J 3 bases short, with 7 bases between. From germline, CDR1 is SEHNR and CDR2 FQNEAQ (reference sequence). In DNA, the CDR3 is TGTGCCAGCAGCTTATCGGTGGAAGAGACCCAGTACTTC. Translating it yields CASSLSVEETQYF.

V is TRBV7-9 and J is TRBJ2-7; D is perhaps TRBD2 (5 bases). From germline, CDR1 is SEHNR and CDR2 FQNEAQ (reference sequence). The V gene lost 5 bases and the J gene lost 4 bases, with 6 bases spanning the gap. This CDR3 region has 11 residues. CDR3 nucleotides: TGTGCCAGCAGCAGGGAGTACGAGCAGTACTTC. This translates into CASSREYEQYF.

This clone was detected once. This CDR3 is CASSSSGGGHEQYF. CDR3 sequence (DNA): TGTGCCAGCAGTAGTTCCGGGGGTGGCCACGAGCAGTACTTC. The V gene is TRBV28, the J gene TRBJ2-7; a weak D match, TRBD2 (6 bases). The length of the CDR3 is 14 residues. V shed 5 bases and J shed 5 bases, with 16 bases lying between them. Germline V gives CDR1 MDHEN, CDR2 SYDVKM. Supplemented by reference TRBV28 and TRBJ2-7, the full variable domain reads DVKVTQSSRYLVKRTGEKVFLECVQDMDHENMFWYRQDPGLGLRLIYFSYDVKMKEKGDIPEGYSVSREKKERFSLILESASTNQTSMYLCASSSSGGGHEQYFGPGTRLTVT.

DNA for the CDR3: TGTGCCAGCAGCCCCCAGCGGGAGGATGAGCAGTTCTTC. Translated, it gives CASSPQREDEQFF. The chain joins TRBV6-5 to TRBJ2-1, with 9 bases identical to TRBD2. Germline V CDR1 and CDR2: MNHEY, SVGAGI. With V trimmed by 6 bases and J by 8 bases, 5 bases remained unmatched. There are 13 residues in the CDR3.

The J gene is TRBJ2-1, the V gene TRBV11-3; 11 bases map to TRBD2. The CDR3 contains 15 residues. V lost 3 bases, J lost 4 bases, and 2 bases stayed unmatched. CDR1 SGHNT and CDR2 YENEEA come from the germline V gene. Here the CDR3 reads CASSLTSGNYNEQFF. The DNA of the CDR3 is TGTGCCAGCAGCTTGACTAGCGGGAATTACAATGAGCAGTTCTTC.

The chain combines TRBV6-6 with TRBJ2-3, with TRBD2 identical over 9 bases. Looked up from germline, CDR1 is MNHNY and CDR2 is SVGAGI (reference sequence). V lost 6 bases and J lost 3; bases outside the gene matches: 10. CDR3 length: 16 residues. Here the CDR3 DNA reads TGTGCCAGCAGCCAAACGGGACTAGCTCGGACAGATACGCAGTATTTT. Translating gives CASSQTGLARTDTQYF.

The CDR3 region is CASSLRDNYEQYF. As DNA, the CDR3 is TGTGCCAGCAGCCTTCGGGACAACTACGAGCAGTACTTC. The genes are TRBV7-6 and TRBJ2-7, with D possibly TRBD1 on 6 matching bases. This CDR3 comprises 13 residues. V lost 5 bases and J lost 3, with 11 bases in between. The V gene's germline CDR1 is SGHVS and CDR2 FNYEAQ. Variable domain in full (rest from reference TRBV7-6 and TRBJ2-7): GAGVSQSPRYKVTKRGQDVALRCDPISGHVSLYWYRQALGQGPEFLTYFNYEAQQDKSGLPNDRFSAERPEGSISTLTIQRTEQRDSAMYRCASSLRDNYEQYFGPGTRLTVT.

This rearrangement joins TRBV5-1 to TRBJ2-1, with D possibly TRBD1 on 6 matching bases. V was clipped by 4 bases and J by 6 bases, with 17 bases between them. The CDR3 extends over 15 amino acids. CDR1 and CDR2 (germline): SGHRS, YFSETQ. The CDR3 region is CASSTTGQQSNEQFF. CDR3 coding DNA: TGCGCCAGCAGCACAACAGGGCAACAGAGCAATGAGCAGTTCTTC.

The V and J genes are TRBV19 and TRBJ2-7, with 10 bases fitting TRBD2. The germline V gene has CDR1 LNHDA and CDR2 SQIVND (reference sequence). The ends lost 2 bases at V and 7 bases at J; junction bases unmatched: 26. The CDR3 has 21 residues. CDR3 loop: CASSIRHRGLSPIAGGREQYF. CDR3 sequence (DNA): TGTGCCAGTAGTATACGCCACAGGGGGTTAAGCCCCATAGCGGGGGGCCGGGAGCAGTACTTC.

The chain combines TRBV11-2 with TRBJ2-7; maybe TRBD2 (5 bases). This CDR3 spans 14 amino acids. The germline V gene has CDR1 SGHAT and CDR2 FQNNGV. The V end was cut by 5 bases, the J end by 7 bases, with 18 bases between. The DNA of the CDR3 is TGTGCCAGCAGCCCAGGACTGATGTCTTGGGAGCAGTACTTC. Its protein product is CASSPGLMSWEQYF.

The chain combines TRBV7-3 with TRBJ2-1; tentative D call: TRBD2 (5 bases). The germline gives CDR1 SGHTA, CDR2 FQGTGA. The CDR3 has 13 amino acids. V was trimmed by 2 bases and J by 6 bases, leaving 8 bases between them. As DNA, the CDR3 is TGTGCCAGCAGCTTAGGTGGGAGCAATGAGCAGTTCTTC. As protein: CASSLGGSNEQFF.

The CDR3 region is CASSYSGTGGTEAFF. For the CDR3, the DNA is TGTGCCAGCAGTTACTCTGGGACAGGGGGCACTGAAGCTTTCTTT. This chain uses TRBV6-5 with TRBJ1-1, with 11 nucleotides matching TRBD1. The CDR3 is 15 amino acids. V lost 0 bases to trimming and J lost 4 bases; unmatched junction nucleotides: 1. Germline V gene lookup returns CDR1 MNHEY and CDR2 SVGAGI.

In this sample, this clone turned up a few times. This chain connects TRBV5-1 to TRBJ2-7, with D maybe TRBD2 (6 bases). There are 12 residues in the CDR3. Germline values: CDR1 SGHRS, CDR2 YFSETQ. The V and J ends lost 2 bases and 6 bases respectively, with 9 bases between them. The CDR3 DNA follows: TGCGCCAGCAGCTTAGGAGGGGCCGAGCAGTACTTC. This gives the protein CASSLGGAEQYF.

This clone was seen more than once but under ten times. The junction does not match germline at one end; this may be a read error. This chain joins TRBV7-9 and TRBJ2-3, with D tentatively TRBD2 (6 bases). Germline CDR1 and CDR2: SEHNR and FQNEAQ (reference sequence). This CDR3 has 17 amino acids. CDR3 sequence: CSSSGGLRDLSTDTQYF. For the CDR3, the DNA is TGTTCCAGCAGCGGCGGACTCCGGGACTTAAGCACAGATACGCAGTATTTT.

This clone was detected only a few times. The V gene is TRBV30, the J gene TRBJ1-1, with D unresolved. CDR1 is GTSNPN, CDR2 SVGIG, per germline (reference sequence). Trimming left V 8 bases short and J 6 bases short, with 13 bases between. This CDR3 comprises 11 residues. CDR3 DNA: TGTGCCCTGCGCGGAGAGGCTGAAGCTTTCTTT. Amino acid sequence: CALRGEAEAFF. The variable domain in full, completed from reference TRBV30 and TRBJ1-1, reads SQTIHQWPATLVQPVGSPLSLECTVEGTSNPNLYWYRQAAGRGLQLLFYSVGIGQISSEVPQNLSASRPQDRQFILSSKKLLLSDSGFYLCALRGEAEAFFGQGTRLTVV.

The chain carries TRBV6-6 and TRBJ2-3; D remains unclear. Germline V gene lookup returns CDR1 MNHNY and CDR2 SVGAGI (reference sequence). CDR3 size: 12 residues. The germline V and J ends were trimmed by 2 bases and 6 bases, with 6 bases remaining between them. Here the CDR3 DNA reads TGTGCCAGCAGTTACAACGGGGATACGCAGTATTTT. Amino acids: CASSYNGDTQYF.